The rows below give T cell receptor beta chains drawn from one sample of a study of T cells in Graves' hyperthyroidism and ophthalmopathy. TCRdb re-analysed the multiplex PCR reads in MiXCR, keeping a single row per CDR3 protein. The table includes hundreds of thousands of distinct CDR3 sequences, 15% to 20% detected once. The sequencing sample was made of blood. The receptors shown here come from a young woman with Graves' ophthalmopathy. Each CDR3 is given with its conserved first and last residue. Each record gives: V gene, clone size, D gene, J gene, CDR3 protein, CDR3 DNA. D genes are given only for firm matches. Only some rows state a clone size, as once, few, many or a class for expanded clones.

>TRBV7-6|few|NA|TRBJ1-3
CASSLGSGGSTGNTIYF
TGTGCCAGCAGCTTGGGGTCCGGAGGTTCTACTGGAAACACCATATATTTT
>TRBV6-2/TRBV6-3|few|TRBD2|TRBJ2-1
CASTGVAGGSYNEQFF
TGTGCCAGCACGGGAGTAGCGGGAGGGTCCTACAATGAGCAGTTCTTC
>TRBV30|many|NA|TRBJ1-4
CAWISVGSEKLFF
TGTGCCTGGATATCGGTTGGGAGTGAAAAACTGTTTTTT
>TRBV18|NA|NA|TRBJ2-7
CASSPAGGDSYEQYF
TGTGCCAGCTCACCAGCAGGGGGGGATTCCTACGAGCAGTACTTC
>TRBV28|many|TRBD1|TRBJ2-7
CASSLFWDRDEQYF
TGTGCCAGCAGTTTATTTTGGGACAGGGACGAGCAGTACTTC
>TRBV12-3/TRBV12-4|many|TRBD2|TRBJ2-7
CASSRAGAYYEQYF
TGTGCCAGCAGCCGAGCGGGAGCTTACTACGAGCAGTACTTC
>TRBV5-1|many|NA|TRBJ1-2
CASSQDGTQARYTF
TGCGCCAGCAGCCAGGACGGGACTCAGGCTCGGTACACCTTC
>TRBV11-1|NA|NA|TRBJ2-7
CASSTLASKDEQYF
TGTGCCAGCAGCACTCTAGCAAGCAAGGACGAGCAGTACTTC
>TRBV5-1|many|NA|TRBJ1-5
CASRTDSNQPQHF
TGCGCCAGCAGGACGGATAGCAATCAGCCCCAGCATTTT
>TRBV20-1|many|TRBD2|TRBJ2-3
CSARTSGSTDTQYF
TGCAGTGCTCGGACTAGCGGGAGCACAGATACGCAGTATTTT
>TRBV12-3/TRBV12-4|many|TRBD2|TRBJ2-2
CASSLLPSGGASTGELFF
TGTGCCAGCAGTTTACTCCCTAGCGGGGGGGCATCGACCGGGGAGCTGTTTTTT
>TRBV11-2|many|TRBD2|TRBJ2-1
CASSLFRRGSRAGGRDEQFF
TGTGCCAGCAGCTTGTTTCGTAGGGGGTCGCGAGCGGGAGGAAGAGATGAGCAGTTCTTC
>TRBV20-1|many|TRBD2|TRBJ2-7
CSARTTSGEQYF
TGCAGTGCTAGGACGACTAGCGGCGAGCAGTACTTC
>TRBV11-2|many|NA|TRBJ2-1
CASSITGNEQFF
TGTGCCAGCAGCATCACGGGGAATGAGCAGTTCTTC
>TRBV28|many|NA|TRBJ2-2
CASSWGTGELFF
TGTGCCAGCAGTTGGGGCACCGGGGAGCTGTTTTTT
>TRBV5-1|few|NA|TRBJ1-3
CASRHTAGTGNTIYF
TGCGCCAGCAGGCACACAGCAGGGACTGGAAACACCATATATTTT
>TRBV18|many|NA|TRBJ1-5
CASSPGGNNQPQHF
TGTGCCAGCTCACCAGGGGGGAACAATCAGCCCCAGCATTTT